A single sample gave rise to the 23 T cell receptor beta chains below, sequenced in a study of cytomegalovirus exposure and HLA in healthy donors. 13 Jbeta primers and 60 Vbeta primers were used for the PCR. Assay used: immunoSEQ multiplex PCR; TCRdb lists only in-frame clones, some missing. The table lists 110,000 to 150,000 clones, 70% of them singletons. What was sequenced was PBMCs. These receptors were obtained from a woman aged 55-69 years in good health and CMV-seropositive.

The rearrangement joins TRBV5-1 to TRBJ1-1, with a weak D call TRBD1 (5 bases). CDR1 is SGHRS and CDR2 is YFSETQ in the germline V gene. The CDR3 runs 14 residues. Deletions cut 4 bases from V and 5 bases from J, with 15 bases between. CDR3 loop: CASSRDSTGTEAFF. The CDR3 bases are TGCGCCAGCAGCCGGGACTCTACAGGAACTGAAGCTTTCTTT.

The V gene is TRBV5-1, the J gene TRBJ2-7; 9 bases fit TRBD1. V dropped 4 bases and J dropped 6; count of bases not matched to a gene: 14. Germline assignment: CDR1 SGHRS and CDR2 YFSETQ. The CDR3 has 16 amino acids. The CDR3 sequence is CASSREGPGQGREQYF. CDR3 sequence (DNA): TGCGCCAGCAGCCGTGAAGGACCGGGACAGGGACGCGAGCAGTACTTC.

The chain carries TRBV5-1 and TRBJ2-5; TRBD2 is a possible D gene (6 bases). V lost 1 base and J lost 1, with 14 bases in between. The CDR3 runs to 16 residues. Germline V gene lookup returns CDR1 SGHRS and CDR2 YFSETQ. CDR3 residues: CASSLFGGRGQETQYF. The CDR3 region has the DNA TGCGCCAGCAGCTTGTTTGGGGGGAGAGGCCAAGAGACCCAGTACTTC.

The chain uses TRBV5-4 and TRBJ2-1; TRBD2 matches at 7 bases. CDR1 is SGHNT, CDR2 YYREEE, per germline (reference sequence). The CDR3 spans 15 residues. With 0 bases clipped from V and 5 bases from J, the junction kept 5 bases outside the gene matches. CDR3 sequence: CASSLGGRADNEQFF. In DNA form, the CDR3 reads TGTGCCAGCAGCTTGGGAGGGAGGGCCGACAATGAGCAGTTCTTC.

This clone was found a few times. The chain combines TRBV5-1 with TRBJ1-1; D gene uncertain. Trimming left V 7 bases short and J 3 bases short, with 10 bases between. The germline CDR1 and CDR2 sequences are SGHRS and YFSETQ. This CDR3 is built from 12 residues. The CDR3 loop is CASALADTEAFF. Here the CDR3 DNA reads TGCGCCAGCGCCTTGGCGGACACTGAAGCTTTCTTT.

The chain links TRBV14 to TRBJ2-7; TRBD1 aligns across 7 bases. The trim removed 4 bases at V and 4 bases at J, leaving 7 bases unmatched. This CDR3 is 14 amino acids long. Per the germline V gene, CDR1 is SGHDN and CDR2 is FVKESK. CDR3 loop: CASSLGTATYEQYF. In DNA form, the CDR3 reads TGTGCCAGCAGCCTCGGGACAGCCACATACGAGCAGTACTTC.

In this sample, this clone turned up a few times. The genes are TRBV28 and TRBJ1-1; maybe TRBD1 (6 bases). CDR3 size: 14 residues. The V end lost 7 bases, the J end lost 0 bases, and 12 bases lay between the germline ends. The germline gives CDR1 MDHEN, CDR2 SYDVKM. The CDR3 nucleotides read TGTGCCAGCACCCTAGGGGGACTGAACACTGAAGCTTTCTTT. Protein: CASTLGGLNTEAFF.

Only a few counts were recorded for this clone. The chain recombines TRBV5-6 with TRBJ1-1, with 7 nucleotides matching TRBD1. Trimming removed 2 bases from V and 4 bases from J; junction bases left unmatched: 8. Germline V CDR1 and CDR2: SGHDT, YYEEEE. The CDR3 has 15 amino acids. The CDR3 bases are TGTGCCAGCAGCTTTGGAGACAGGGAAGGCACTGAAGCTTTCTTT. Its translation: CASSFGDREGTEAFF.

This chain uses TRBV9 with TRBJ1-2, with no clear D. V lost 10 bases, J lost 7 bases, and 14 bases lay in between. This CDR3 is built from 11 residues. Germline V lookup: CDR1 SGDLS, CDR2 YYNGEE. The CDR3 reads CARIARGGYTF. As DNA, the CDR3 is TGTGCCCGCATCGCCCGGGGTGGCTACACCTTC.

The rearrangement joins TRBV13 to TRBJ1-2, with a weak D call TRBD1 (6 bases). The CDR3 covers 13 residues. Trimming stripped 7 bases from V and 6 bases from J, with 15 bases between. CDR1 is PRHDT, CDR2 FYEKMQ, per germline (reference sequence). In DNA, the CDR3 is TGTGCCAGCACCAATACAGGGTACGATGGCTACACCTTC. It yields the protein CASTNTGYDGYTF.

V is TRBV5-1 and J is TRBJ1-1; 8 bases fit TRBD1. The CDR3 extends over 14 amino acids. The V and J ends lost 4 bases and 2 bases, in that order; junction bases with no gene match: 4. Per the germline V gene, CDR1 is SGHRS and CDR2 is YFSETQ. The CDR3 DNA reads TGCGCCAGCAGCATGACAGGGGCCAACACTGAAGCTTTCTTT. Residues: CASSMTGANTEAFF.

V and J are TRBV7-9 and TRBJ1-2, with D hard to call. The V gene lost 5 bases and the J gene lost 1 base, with 8 bases spanning the gap. The CDR3 contains 13 residues. The germline V gene encodes CDR1 SEHNR and CDR2 FQNEAQ (reference sequence). The chain's CDR3 is CASSPQVNYGYTF. As DNA, the CDR3 is TGTGCCAGCAGCCCCCAGGTTAACTATGGCTACACCTTC.

The rearrangement links TRBV6-4 to TRBJ1-1, with D uncertain. V lost 1 base to trimming and J lost 3 bases, with 9 bases between them. This CDR3 has 14 amino acids. CDR1 and CDR2 (germline): MRHNA, SNTAGT. CDR3: CASSDLYRDTEAFF. In DNA form, the CDR3 reads TGTGCCAGCAGTGACTTGTACAGAGACACTGAAGCTTTCTTT.

V is TRBV5-1 and J is TRBJ1-1; D gene uncertain. This CDR3 comprises 15 residues. Germline V lookup: CDR1 SGHRS, CDR2 YFSETQ. The V and J ends lost 0 bases and 2 bases respectively, with 11 bases between them. The CDR3 bases are TGCGCCAGCAGCTTGGACGGTCGAGAAAACACTGAAGCTTTCTTT. Its protein product is CASSLDGRENTEAFF.

The genes are TRBV6-1 and TRBJ2-5, with 12 bases that match TRBD2. The germline V gene encodes CDR1 MNHNS and CDR2 SASEGT. V lost 2 bases and J lost 4; bases outside the gene matches: 8. The CDR3 has 17 amino acids. In nucleotides, the CDR3 is TGTGCCAGCAGTGAACATAGGAGACTAGCGGGAGTAGAGACCCAGTACTTC. Encoded protein: CASSEHRRLAGVETQYF.

This rearrangement joins TRBV7-9 to TRBJ2-3, with 8 bases aligning to TRBD2. This CDR3 has 16 residues. Losses at the gene ends were 4 bases for V and 3 bases for J; bases not matched to a gene: 9. Germline loops: CDR1 SEHNR, CDR2 FQNEAQ (reference sequence). The CDR3 region has the DNA TGTGCCAGCAGCTCCACTGGGGGACTAGTGACAGATACGCAGTATTTT. This translates into CASSSTGGLVTDTQYF.

The chain carries TRBV4-1 and TRBJ2-2, with D perhaps TRBD2 (6 bases). Germline V lookup: CDR1 MGHRA, CDR2 YSYEKL. CDR3 length: 16 residues. Trimming stripped 1 base from V and 7 bases from J, with 16 bases between. As DNA, the CDR3 is TGCGCCAGCAGCCAAGCCCCGGCTAGCGTTAACGGGGAGCTGTTTTTT. Amino acids: CASSQAPASVNGELFF.

The V gene is TRBV18, the J gene TRBJ2-7; D is possibly TRBD1 (7 bases). Germline CDR1 and CDR2: KGHSH and LQKENI. Trimming left V 6 bases short and J 5 bases short, with 20 bases between. The CDR3 contains 15 residues. In DNA form, the CDR3 reads TGTGCCAGCTCCCCCAGGCGGGACAGAAACAACGAGCAGTACTTC. The encoded protein is CASSPRRDRNNEQYF.

This clone was seen only once. This chain uses TRBV28 with TRBJ1-5; weak D call: TRBD1 (5 bases). The V gene lost 1 base and the J gene lost 4 bases, with 8 bases spanning the gap. The germline CDR1 and CDR2 sequences are MDHEN and SYDVKM. This CDR3 is 14 amino acids long. In DNA form, the CDR3 reads TGTGCCAGCAGTTTATCACGGGGGAATCAGCCCCAGCATTTT. As protein: CASSLSRGNQPQHF.

The chain combines TRBV7-6 with TRBJ1-5; D remains unclear. The V and J ends lost 1 base and 4 bases respectively, with 5 bases between them. The CDR3 consists of 13 residues. Germline V gene lookup returns CDR1 SGHVS and CDR2 FNYEAQ. The CDR3: CASSLGENQPQHF. In nucleotides, the CDR3 is TGTGCCAGCAGCTTAGGAGAGAATCAGCCCCAGCATTTT.

This clone occurred once. This chain connects TRBV29-1 to TRBJ1-1; 9 bases map to TRBD1. There are 15 residues in the CDR3. V shed 5 bases, J shed 1 base, and the junction held 8 bases outside the gene matches. Germline assignment: CDR1 SQVTM and CDR2 ANQGSEA. The CDR3 here is CSVHRTGAENTEAFF. The CDR3 DNA reads as TGCAGCGTTCATCGGACAGGGGCCGAGAACACTGAAGCTTTCTTT.

The chain carries TRBV4-2 and TRBJ1-1; D ambiguous. V gave up 3 bases and J gave up 1 base, with 9 bases separating them. CDR3 length: 14 residues. From germline, CDR1 is LGHNA and CDR2 YNFKEQ. The DNA of the CDR3 is TGTGCCAGCAGCCACAGCGTTGGGAACACTGAAGCTTTCTTT. This codes for CASSHSVGNTEAFF.

As concerns this clone: This same CDR3 is encoded by further DNA sequences in the sample. The chain joins TRBV6-5 to TRBJ2-7; 11 bases agree with TRBD1. The V and J ends lost 3 bases and 1 base, in that order; junction bases with no gene match: 2. The CDR3 consists of 15 residues. CDR1 and CDR2 (germline): MNHEY, SVGAGI. The CDR3 spells CASSYRDRGSYEQYF. CDR3 nucleotides: TGTGCCAGCAGTTATCGGGACAGGGGGTCCTACGAGCAGTACTTC.